The 9 T cell receptor beta chains presented below share a single source sample, sequenced in a study of monozygotic twins with inflammatory bowel disease (dated by TCRdb to the late 2010s). Libraries were prepared through 5' RACE. Data came from an Illumina HiSeq 2500. With the reads reprocessed by TCRdb, a single entry stands for each CDR3 protein sequence and no DNA is reported. The sample's records list around 210,000 distinct CDR3 sequences. The ten largest make up 6% to 9% of the sample. The sample consisted of blood. The source of these receptors is a human donor with ulcerative colitis or Crohn's disease, or a healthy co-twin of an affected twin (not recorded which).

The J gene is TRBJ2-1, the V gene TRBV20-1; TCRdb's assignment of TRBD2 cannot be checked, as there is no DNA. CDR1 DFQATT and CDR2 SNEGSKA come from the germline V gene (reference sequence). The CDR3 spans 18 residues. This CDR3 is CSARDLGTSGRPSDEQFF.

The V gene is TRBV6-6, the J gene TRBJ2-7. The CDR3 contains 14 residues. Germline loops: CDR1 MNHNY, CDR2 SVGAGI (reference sequence). The CDR3 spells CASSLTAVTPEQYF.

The genes are TRBV7-9 and TRBJ1-4; TCRdb outputs TRBD1, but without DNA this stays unchecked. CDR1 and CDR2 from the germline V gene are SEHNR and FQNEAQ (reference sequence). The CDR3 spans 16 residues. CDR3 residues: CASSFRGGSANEKLFF.

The chain employs TRBV20-1 and TRBJ2-7; the TCRdb call, TRBD1, lacks DNA for checking. This CDR3 spans 14 amino acids. The germline CDR1 and CDR2 sequences are DFQATT and SNEGSKA (reference sequence). The CDR3: CSAPQEGAGYEQYF.

The chain employs TRBV4-1 and TRBJ2-1. The CDR3 runs 11 residues. Germline CDR1 reads MGHRA; CDR2 reads YSYEKL. This CDR3 reads CASMSMDEQFF.

The chain recombines TRBV6-1 with TRBJ2-2; without DNA, the TCRdb call of TRBD1 cannot be checked. The CDR3 totals 16 residues. CDR1 MNHNS and CDR2 SASEGT come from the germline V gene. This CDR3 is CASSHDLGPNTGELFF.

The rearrangement joins TRBV20-1 to TRBJ1-1. CDR1 and CDR2 (germline): DFQATT, SNEGSKA (reference sequence). The CDR3 consists of 14 residues. CDR3 residues: CSARVGNMNTEAFF.

The genes are TRBV18 and TRBJ2-5; TCRdb picks TRBD2, but there is no DNA to check that call. CDR1 is KGHSH and CDR2 is LQKENI in the germline V gene. This CDR3 spans 17 amino acids. This CDR3 reads CASSPRLAGNIQETQYF.

The chain links TRBV19 to TRBJ2-3; TCRdb designates TRBD2, a call that cannot be tested without DNA. Per germline, CDR1 LNHDA and CDR2 SQIVND (reference sequence). The CDR3 contains 18 residues. This CDR3 reads CASSMGTRTSGSWDTQYF.